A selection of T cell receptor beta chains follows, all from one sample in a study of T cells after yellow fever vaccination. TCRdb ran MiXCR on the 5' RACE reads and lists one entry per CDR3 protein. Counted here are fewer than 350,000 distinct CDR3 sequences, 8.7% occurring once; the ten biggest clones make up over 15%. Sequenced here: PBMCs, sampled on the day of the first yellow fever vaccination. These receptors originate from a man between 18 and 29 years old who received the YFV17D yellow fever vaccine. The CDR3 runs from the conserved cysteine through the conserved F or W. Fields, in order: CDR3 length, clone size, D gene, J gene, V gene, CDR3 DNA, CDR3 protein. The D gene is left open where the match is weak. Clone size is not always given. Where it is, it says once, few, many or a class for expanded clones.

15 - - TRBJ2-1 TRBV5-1 TGCGCCAGCAGGTCCCCGGGGAGCTCCTACAATGAGCAGTTCTTC CASRSPGSSYNEQFF
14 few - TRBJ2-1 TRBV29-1 TGCACCTGGGGCCTGCGACCAGGGGAGAATGAGCAGTTCTTC CTWGLRPGENEQFF
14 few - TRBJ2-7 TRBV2 TGTGCCAGCAGTGAAGATTGGAGTAGCGACGAGCAGTACTTC CASSEDWSSDEQYF
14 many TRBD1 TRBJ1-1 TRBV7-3 TGTGCCAGCAGCTTAGGACAGGAGAACACTGAAGCTTTCTTT CASSLGQENTEAFF
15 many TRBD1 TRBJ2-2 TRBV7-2 TGTGCCAGCAGCTTAGTAGGACAGGTGGCCGGGGAGCTGTTTTTT CASSLVGQVAGELFF
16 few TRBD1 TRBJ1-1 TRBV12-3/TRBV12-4 TGTGCCAGATCGGACAGGGATTATGGGATGAACACTGAAGCTTTCTTT CARSDRDYGMNTEAFF
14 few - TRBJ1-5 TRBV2 TGTGCCAGCAGTGAATTAATGAGCAATCAGCCCCAGCATTTT CASSELMSNQPQHF
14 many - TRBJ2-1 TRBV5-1 TGCGCCAGCAGCTTGGGGGACCTCCACAATGAGCAGTTCTTC CASSLGDLHNEQFF
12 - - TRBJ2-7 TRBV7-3 TGTGCCAGCAGCCCAGAAGTTGGTGAGCAGTACTTC CASSPEVGEQYF
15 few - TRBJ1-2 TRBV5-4 TGTGCCAGCAGCTTGGCCAAGAGCGACAACTATGGCTACACCTTC CASSLAKSDNYGYTF
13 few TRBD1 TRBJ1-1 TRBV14 TGTGCCAGCAGCCAAGAAAGACAGGGAGAAGCTTTCTTT CASSQERQGEAFF
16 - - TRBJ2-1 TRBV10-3 TGTGCCATCAGTGAGTCTAAGGGGGATTTAGAAAATGAGCAGTTCTTC CAISESKGDLENEQFF
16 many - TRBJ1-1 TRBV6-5 TGTGCCAGCAGTTACTTCGGGAGGGGGATGAACACTGAAGCTTTCTTT CASSYFGRGMNTEAFF
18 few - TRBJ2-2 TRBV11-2 TGTGCCAGCAGCCCGCGAGGTACTAGCTGGTCGAACACCGGGGAGCTGTTTTTT CASSPRGTSWSNTGELFF
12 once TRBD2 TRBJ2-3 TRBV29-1 TGCAGCGTTGAACTAGCGGGAGGGACGCAGTATTTT CSVELAGGTQYF
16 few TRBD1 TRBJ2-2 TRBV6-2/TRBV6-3 TGTGCCAGCAGTTACGACAGGGGCGAGTATCCCGGGGAGCTGTTTTTT CASSYDRGEYPGELFF
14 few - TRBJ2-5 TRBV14 TGTGCCAGCAGCCACCTCGGGGGCGCGGAGACCCAGTACTTC CASSHLGGAETQYF
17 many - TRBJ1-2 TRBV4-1 TGCGCCAGCAGCCAAGATTCCGGCACCGAAGTTAACTATGGCTACACCTTC CASSQDSGTEVNYGYTF
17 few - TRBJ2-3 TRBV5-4 TGTGCCAGCAGCTTGTTTGAACGGGGTTTAGGCACAGATACGCAGTATTTT CASSLFERGLGTDTQYF
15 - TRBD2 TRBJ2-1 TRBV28 TGTGCCAGCAGTGAACTAGCGGGGGGTCACAATGAGCAGTTCTTC CASSELAGGHNEQFF
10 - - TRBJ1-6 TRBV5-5 TGTGCCACAGGCCCTTCGCCCCTCTGCTTT CATGPSPLCF
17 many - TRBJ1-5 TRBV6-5 TGTGCCAGCAGTTACTCGTTTCCTCCCACAAGCAATCAGCCCCAGCATTTT CASSYSFPPTSNQPQHF
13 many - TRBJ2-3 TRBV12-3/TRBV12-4 TGTGCCAGCAGTTTGATAAGGAGAGGTACGCAGTATTTT CASSLIRRGTQYF
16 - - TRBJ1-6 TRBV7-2 TGTGCCAGCAGCTTAGAAGTTGGGGGAGGGAATTCACCCCTCCACTTT CASSLEVGGGNSPLHF
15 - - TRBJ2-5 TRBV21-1 TGTGCCAGCAGAAACCTCGGACAGGGTGGAGAGACCCAGTACTTC CASRNLGQGGETQYF
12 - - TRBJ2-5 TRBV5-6 TGTGCCAGCAGCCAAACGGAAGAGACCCAGTACTTC CASSQTEETQYF
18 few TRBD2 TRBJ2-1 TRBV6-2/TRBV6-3 TGTGCCAGCAGTTACGACCCCTGGGGGGGAGTCGCCTACAATGAGCAGTTCTTC CASSYDPWGGVAYNEQFF
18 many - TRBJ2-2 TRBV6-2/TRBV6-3 TGTGCCAGCAGTACCCCACCGGGACGGGCAATTAGCACCGGGGAGCTGTTTTTT CASSTPPGRAISTGELFF
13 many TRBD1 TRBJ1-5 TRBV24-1 TGTGCCACCAGTGATTTGACAGGGGGCGAACAGCATTTT CATSDLTGGEQHF
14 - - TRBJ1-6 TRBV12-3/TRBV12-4 TGTGCCAGCAGTGTTGGAGGGGTGAATTCACCCCTCCACTTT CASSVGGVNSPLHF
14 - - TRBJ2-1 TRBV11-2 TGTGCCAGCAGCTTAGTTACCGTATACAATGAGCAGTTCTTC CASSLVTVYNEQFF
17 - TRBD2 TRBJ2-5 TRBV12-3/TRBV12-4 TGTGCCAGCAGTGCTAGCGGGGGGTCCCTATACCAAGAGACCCAGTACTTC CASSASGGSLYQETQYF
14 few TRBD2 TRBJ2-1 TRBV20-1 TGCAGTGCTACAGCGGGGGGGCCACCTAGGGAGCAGTTCTTC CSATAGGPPREQFF
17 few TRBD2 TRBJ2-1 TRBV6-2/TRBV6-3 TGTGCCAGCGGGGGACTAGCGGGGGGGCGGTCCTACAATGAGCAGTTCTTC CASGGLAGGRSYNEQFF
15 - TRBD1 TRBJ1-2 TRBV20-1 TGCAGTGCCCCCGGTCCGACAGGGCGGAACTATGGCTACACCTTC CSAPGPTGRNYGYTF
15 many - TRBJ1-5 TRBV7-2 TGTGCCAGCAGCCCGGGGATTTCTAGCAATCAGCCCCAGCATTTT CASSPGISSNQPQHF
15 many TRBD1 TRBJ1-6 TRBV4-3 TGCGCCAGCAGCCATTACGGACAGGGGAATTCACCCCTCCACTTT CASSHYGQGNSPLHF
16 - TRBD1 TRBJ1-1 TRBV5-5 TGTGCCAGCAGCCCAGGGACAGGGCGAATGAACACTGAAGCTTTCTTT CASSPGTGRMNTEAFF
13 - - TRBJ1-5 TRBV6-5 TGTGCCAGCAGTTATGGCCGCCATCAGCCCCAGCATTTT CASSYGRHQPQHF
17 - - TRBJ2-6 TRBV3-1 TGTGCCAGCAGCCAAGCCATACTGAGCTCTGGGGCCAACGTCCTGACTTTC CASSQAILSSGANVLTF
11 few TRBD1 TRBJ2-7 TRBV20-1 TGCAGTGCGACAGGGGCTTACGAGCAGTACTTC CSATGAYEQYF
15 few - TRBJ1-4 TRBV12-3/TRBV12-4 TGTGCCAGCAGCTGGGGTCCTACAACTAATGAAAAACTGTTTTTT CASSWGPTTNEKLFF
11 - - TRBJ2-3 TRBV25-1 TGTGCCAGCAGTGATTTCAACACGCAGTATTTT CASSDFNTQYF
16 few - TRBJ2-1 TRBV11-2 TGTGCCAGCAGCTTAGACCCGGGGGTACGCTACAATGAGCAGTTCTTC CASSLDPGVRYNEQFF
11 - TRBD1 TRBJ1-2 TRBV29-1 TGCAGCGTGGAGACAGGGGACGGCTACACCTTC CSVETGDGYTF
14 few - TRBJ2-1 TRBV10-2 TGCGCCAGCAGTGGCGCGGGACTGGCCAATGAGCAGTTCTTC CASSGAGLANEQFF
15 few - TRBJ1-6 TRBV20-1 TGCAGTGCTAGAAAAATTGAGGGGACAAATTCACCCCTCCACTTT CSARKIEGTNSPLHF
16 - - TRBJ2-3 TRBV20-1 TGCAGTGCTAGAGATCGGCGGGCGGGGCGCACAGATACGCAGTATTTT CSARDRRAGRTDTQYF
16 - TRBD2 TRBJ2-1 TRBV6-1 TGTGCCAGCAGGGACCCCTGGGGGGGGGGTTTTGATGAGCAGTTCTTC CASRDPWGGGFDEQFF
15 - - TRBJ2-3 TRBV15 TGTGCCACCAGTAGCACCCAGGGATTCGCAGATACGCAGTATTTT CATSSTQGFADTQYF
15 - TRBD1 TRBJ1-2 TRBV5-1 TGCGCCAGCAGGTTACGGGACAGAACTAACTATGGCTACACCTTC CASRLRDRTNYGYTF
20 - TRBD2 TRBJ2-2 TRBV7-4 TGTGCCAGCAGTGGAACCGGGACTAGCGGATTCAGACAGAACACCGGGGAGCTGTTTTTT CASSGTGTSGFRQNTGELFF
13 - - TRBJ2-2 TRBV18 TGTGCCAGCTCACCGGGCACTCTAGGGGAGCTGTTTTTT CASSPGTLGELFF
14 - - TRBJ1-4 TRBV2 TGTGCCAGCAACGACGGAACAACTAATGAAAAACTGTTTTTT CASNDGTTNEKLFF